This T cell receptor beta chain comes out of a study of cytomegalovirus exposure and HLA in healthy donors. Trimming removed 2 bases at V and 4 bases at J, with 15 bases between. This CDR3 region has 16 residues. TCRdb's table, derived via immunoSEQ multiplex PCR, lists solely in-frame clones and lacks some. The sample includes a few hundred thousand clones, roughly 84% of them seen just once. The study drew the donors from its roughly 110-subject validation cohort, separate from the approximately 690-subject first cohort. Study-wide results and caveats: One later analysis, an examination of the roughly 130 validation repertoires, found that first-cohort TCR clusters tended to co-occur in them. In vitro testing confirmed three CMV-associated chains as specific for CMV antigens. Overall, approximately 150 TCR beta chains were annotated as cytomegalovirus-associated.

Regarding this clone: Its antigen remains unknown.

The V and J genes are TRBV6-7 and TRBJ1-3; no firm D call. TRBV6-7 is given ORF status, its function remaining uncertain. Sequencing used PBMCs. The receptor was isolated from a woman in her 30s in good health and CMV-seropositive. CDR3 amino acids: CASSYPGPKPGNTIYF. The CDR3 nucleotides read TGTGCCAGCAGTTACCCCGGTCCTAAGCCAGGAAACACCATATATTTT.